This T cell receptor (beta chain) was identified during a study of blood T cell repertoires in COVID-19. At the level of the study: The origin of the acute and convalescent COVID-19 samples was the United States, Italy and Spain. Sources were T cells, B-cell-depleted T cells, or PBMCs; the material itself was cDNA or gDNA.

Trimming cost V 3 bases and J 8 bases; bases outside gene matches: 6. The CDR3 runs 13 residues. Germline V gene sequence: CDR1 KGHSH, CDR2 LQKENI. Clones were sequenced by immunoSEQ multiplex PCR, and TCRdb holds only the in-frame ones, with some missing. The sample yields 190,000 or so clones, approximately 80% seen once. Sequenced material: peripheral blood. This clonotype originated in a human donor with acute or convalescent COVID-19. The donor label of this sample is uncertain. The V call is TRBV18, the J call TRBJ1-1; 7 bases fit TRBD1. The CDR3 region is CASSPGTEREAFF. For the CDR3, the DNA is TGTGCCAGCTCACCGGGGACAGAGCGAGAAGCTTTCTTT.